The 3 T cell receptor beta chains listed next were all sequenced from one sample in a study of blood T cell repertoires in COVID-19. Profiling relied on immunoSEQ multiplex PCR, and the TCRdb table lists in-frame clones only, not all of them. The table records 310,000 or so clones, roughly 88% of them present only once. The material sequenced was peripheral blood. The receptor set was obtained from a woman aged 45-65 years with acute or convalescent COVID-19.

The genes are TRBV4-1 and TRBJ2-3; 8 nucleotides line up with TRBD2. Germline V gene data show CDR1 as MGHRA and CDR2 as YSYEKL. The CDR3 sequence is 19 residues long. V shed 1 base and J 7 bases; nucleotides not matched to a gene: 19. The CDR3 region has the DNA TGCGCCAGCAGCCAAGTCCGAAGGGGACTAGTCGTCGGTAAGAATACGCAGTATTTT. It specifies CASSQVRRGLVVGKNTQYF.

The chain recombines TRBV28 with TRBJ2-7; the match to TRBD2 covers 14 bases. The CDR3 is 14 residues long. The V gene's germline CDR1 is MDHEN and CDR2 SYDVKM. The V and J ends lost 6 bases and 8 bases, in that order; junction bases with no gene match: 6. The DNA of the CDR3 is TGTGCCAGCAGCCGGACTAGCGGGAGGCCCCAGCAGTACTTC. It codes for CASSRTSGRPQQYF.

The chain couples TRBV2 to TRBJ2-1, with 8 positions matching TRBD1. Germline V gene sequence: CDR1 SNHLY, CDR2 FYNNEI. With 5 bases clipped from V and 2 bases from J, the junction kept 2 bases outside the gene matches. There are 14 residues in the CDR3. The CDR3 loop reads CASSLQGAYNEQFF. The CDR3 coding sequence is TGTGCCAGCAGTCTACAGGGGGCCTACAATGAGCAGTTCTTC. Together with reference TRBV2 and TRBJ2-1, the CDR3 gives the full variable domain: EPEVTQTPSHQVTQMGQEVILRCVPISNHLYFYWYRQILGQKVEFLVSFYNNEISEKSEIFDDQFSVERPDGSNFTLKIRSTKLEDSAMYFCASSLQGAYNEQFFGPGTRLTVL.